This T cell receptor beta chain was documented in a study of blood T cell repertoires in COVID-19 (dated by TCRdb to 2019 to 2021). A note on the overall study: Collaborator samples came from the United States, Italy and Spain and covered acute and convalescent phases of COVID-19. HLA class I and class II types, where available, came from metadata supplied by the sample provider rather than from assay-based typing. The prospective study material was composed of cDNA or gDNA derived from T cells, B-cell-depleted T cells, or PBMCs. Subjects who had been exposed to COVID-19, were actively infected with it, or had recovered from it provided the deeply sampled blood TCRbeta repertoires that made up the dataset. The repertoires were released in a freely available public database meant as a resource for research on the immune response to SARS-CoV-2. The samples were drawn from two sources: the first 160 participants of the ongoing ImmuneRACE study, and 950 to 1,500 subjects contributed by 6 global collaborators. The sample metadata nearly always contained a de-identified subject ID, COVID-19 status, age in years and sex.

Reading from cysteine to phenylalanine, the CDR3 counts 19 amino acids. The CDR3 DNA has 57 bases and is translated from base 1. V has 0 bases trimmed and J has 0 bases trimmed; junction bases matching no gene number 4. CDR1 and CDR2, looked up from the germline V gene, are LGHNA and YSLEER. Participants in the prospective study were aged about 18 to 95 years, lived in some 24 United States geographic areas, and enrolled through a virtual design. Cohort assignment in the prospective study relied on participant-reported clinical history from a screening survey and a study questionnaire. Recovered participants in ImmuneRACE Cohort 3 were defined as having two consecutive negative NP/OP PCR tests, clearance from a healthcare professional, or resolution of symptoms. Mobile phlebotomists in the prospective study collected whole blood, serum and a nasopharyngeal or oropharyngeal swab from every participant. Additional blood draws and questionnaires over an approximately two-month period could optionally be provided by prospective study participants. Blood samples from the prospective study were shipped frozen or at room temperature prior to DNA extraction.

TCRbeta CDR3 regions were amplified from genomic DNA using the immunoSEQ Assay, a bias-controlled multiplex PCR. In the paper's pipeline: The number of nucleated cells in each sample was estimated by amplification of reference gene primers within the assay. To quantify the absolute abundance of each unique TCRbeta CDR3 rearrangement, sequence reads were collapsed and filtered. For each sample, productive Simpson clonality was calculated as the square root of Simpson's diversity index across productive rearrangements. Not all clones reach the TCRdb copy of this immuneACCESS table, which keeps in-frame sequences only. Checked studies attribute under half of the gap to unresolved V genes and leave the rest unexplained. Clone size and the V and J calls come from that table; the DNA yielded D and trimming. The sample data list hundreds of thousands of clones, and approximately 85% of these were observed just once. The ten biggest clones cover 2.2% of the sample.

Concerning this clone: Its antigen remains unidentified. Within one base of it there is no much larger clone, and no base qualities were kept.

Points the paper makes about the study in general: The quantity of clinical and demographic metadata differed by source and by participant and was supplied without curation.

Sequencing was carried out using PBMCs or T cells enriched from blood (not recorded which). This TCR was sampled from a man aged 30 to 45 who had recovered from COVID-19. The chain couples TRBV4-3 to TRBJ2-6, with 11 bases in between that match TRBD1. The CDR3 sequence is CASSQEEGTGGSGANVLTF. Read as DNA, the sequence is TGCGCCAGCAGCCAAGAAGAAGGGACAGGGGGCTCTGGGGCCAACGTCCTGACTTTC.